This T cell receptor (beta chain) appears in the sequencing data of a study of shared clonotypes between healthy human individuals. Per germline, CDR1 SGHTA and CDR2 FQGTGA. This CDR3 comprises 16 residues. With 5 bases clipped from V and 2 bases from J, the junction kept 9 bases outside the gene matches. The assay used deep level. Libraries were prepared by immunoSEQ multiplex PCR; TCRdb keeps only in-frame clonotypes and omits some of them. The profile shows around 2.1 million clones, 90% to 97% of them singletons. Regarding the study as a whole: Clonotype sharing among donors likely depends on sequencing depth.

With regard to this clone: The antigen is unknown.

The receptor's source is a man between 18 and 29 years old in good health. The sample consisted of naive CD4+ T cells sorted from blood. Subset specified: CD45RA+ positively selected. The chain combines TRBV7-3 with TRBJ2-3, with 8 bases identical to TRBD2. The CDR3 reads CASSPRVAGTTDTQYF. CDR3 DNA: TGTGCCAGCAGCCCAAGGGTAGCGGGAACCACAGATACGCAGTATTTT.